A single sample gave rise to the 22 T cell receptor beta chains below, sequenced in a study of neoadjuvant nivolumab and ipilimumab in lung cancer. The method was immunoSEQ multiplex PCR; TCRdb's version includes in-frame clones alone and lacks a portion of them. The data show 44,000 or so clones, with approximately 90% seen just once and around 3.6% held by the top ten. The starting material was blood, obtained before neoadjuvant nivolumab, alone or with ipilimumab. Receptors originate from an adult with non-small cell lung cancer. Some clones in this sample may be carry-over from other donors' samples.

This clone came up a few times. This chain joins TRBV29-1 and TRBJ2-3, with D unresolved. The CDR3 is 12 amino acids. Germline CDR1 reads SQVTM; CDR2 reads ANQGSEA. V lost 2 bases and J lost 2, with 5 bases in between. CDR3 sequence (DNA): TGCAGCGTTGAAAACAACACAGATACGCAGTATTTT. It specifies CSVENNTDTQYF.

In DNA, the CDR3 is TGCGCCAGCAGCCAATCACCTAGCGGGACCGCCTACGAGCAGTACTTC. Translation gives CASSQSPSGTAYEQYF. J is TRBJ2-7 and V is TRBV4-1; TRBD2 aligns across 9 bases. Germline trimming cut 2 bases from V and 2 bases from J; bases unmatched to any gene: 7. The CDR3 covers 16 residues. Germline CDR1 reads MGHRA; CDR2 reads YSYEKL.

This clone has only one observation. V usage is TRBV5-4 and J usage is TRBJ2-2; 11 bases match TRBD2. CDR1 and CDR2 from the germline V gene are SGHNT and YYREEE (reference sequence). The CDR3 is made up of 15 amino acids. Trimming cost V 0 bases and J 5 bases; bases outside gene matches: 0. The CDR3 here is CASSLGLAGTGELFF. The CDR3 DNA reads as TGTGCCAGCAGCTTGGGACTAGCGGGAACCGGGGAGCTGTTTTTT.

This chain uses TRBV5-1 with TRBJ1-2; the D gene is possibly TRBD1 (6 bases). The CDR3 spans 13 residues. The V and J ends lost 4 bases and 1 base respectively, with 8 bases between them. Germline V gene lookup returns CDR1 SGHRS and CDR2 YFSETQ. CDR3 amino acids: CASSVQGNYGYTF. DNA for the CDR3: TGCGCCAGCAGCGTACAGGGTAACTATGGCTACACCTTC.

The DNA of the CDR3 is TGTGCCAGCAGTTTTCGAGGACAGCCCTACAATGAGCAGTTCTTC. It is translated as CASSFRGQPYNEQFF. V usage is TRBV27 and J usage is TRBJ2-1; D is possibly TRBD1 (6 bases). The length of the CDR3 is 15 residues. The germline gives CDR1 MNHEY, CDR2 SMNVEV (reference sequence). V lost 3 bases to trimming and J lost 2 bases, with 11 bases between them.

The chain couples TRBV5-4 to TRBJ2-1; D not resolved. Germline-derived CDR1 and CDR2 are SGHNT and YYREEE (reference sequence). V was trimmed by 0 bases and J by 7 bases, leaving 8 bases between them. CDR3 size: 13 residues. CDR3 bases: TGTGCCAGCAGCTTGGAGTCGTTAAATGAGCAGTTCTTC. Translation: CASSLESLNEQFF.

This clone was counted between two and nine times. The J gene is TRBJ2-7, the V gene TRBV18, with TRBD1 identical over 10 bases. The CDR3 extends over 18 amino acids. With V trimmed by 4 bases and J by 6 bases, 18 bases remained unmatched. Germline values: CDR1 KGHSH, CDR2 LQKENI. CDR3 residues: CASSRDRGLIQGHTEQYF. The DNA of the CDR3 is TGTGCCAGCTCACGGGACAGGGGCCTGATCCAGGGCCATACCGAGCAGTACTTC.

The genes are TRBV5-1 and TRBJ1-5; D may be TRBD1 (6 bases). Between the trimmed V and J ends, which lost 0 bases and 3 bases, there was a span of 7 bases. Germline CDR1 and CDR2: SGHRS and YFSETQ. The CDR3 is made up of 14 amino acids. CDR3 sequence: CASSLEGDNQPQHF. Here the CDR3 DNA reads TGCGCCAGCAGCTTGGAGGGGGACAATCAGCCCCAGCATTTT.

This chain joins TRBV5-4 and TRBJ2-1, with 7 positions matching TRBD1. CDR1 is SGHNT and CDR2 is YYREEE in the germline V gene (reference sequence). The junction had 8 bases not matched to a gene; V was cut back by 4 bases and J by 4 bases. The CDR3 consists of 15 residues. In nucleotides, the CDR3 is TGTGCCAGCAGCCCGGGACAGACTTCTTACAATGAGCAGTTCTTC. Protein product: CASSPGQTSYNEQFF. Full variable domain (remainder filled in from reference TRBV5-4 and TRBJ2-1): ETGVTQSPTHLIKTRGQQVTLRCSSQSGHNTVSWYQQALGQGPQFIFQYYREEENGRGNFPPRFSGLQFPNYSSELNVNALELDDSALYLCASSPGQTSYNEQFFGPGTRLTVL.

The chain carries TRBV9 and TRBJ1-4; the D gene is possibly TRBD1 (5 bases). CDR3 length: 16 residues. Germline CDR1 reads SGDLS; CDR2 reads YYNGEE. Trimming stripped 4 bases from V and 8 bases from J, with 21 bases between. The CDR3 DNA is TGTGCCAGCAGCCTCGGGCAGGGCAAGGTAGCGGAAAAACTGTTTTTT. Protein product: CASSLGQGKVAEKLFF.

The V call is TRBV6-1, the J call TRBJ2-1, with 16 bases that match TRBD2. The J segment lost 2 bases and the V segment lost 3 bases, leaving 1 base of the junction unmatched. Germline V lookup: CDR1 MNHNS, CDR2 SASEGT. This CDR3 is 17 amino acids long. The CDR3 DNA follows: TGTGCCAGCAGTGAGGGGACTAGCGGGAGGGCCTACAATGAGCAGTTCTTC. Translation: CASSEGTSGRAYNEQFF.

V gene TRBV7-2 combines with J gene TRBJ1-3; D is uncertain. The CDR3 runs to 15 residues. Trimming stripped 1 base from V and 1 base from J, with 8 bases between. The germline V gene encodes CDR1 SGHTA and CDR2 FQGNSA. CDR3 sequence: CASSLVAGSGNTIYF. CDR3 DNA: TGTGCCAGCAGCTTAGTGGCGGGGTCTGGAAACACCATATATTTT.

The CDR3: CASSFTGTGGSRAQYF. CDR3 sequence (DNA): TGTGCCAGCAGTTTCACCGGGACAGGGGGATCGCGGGCCCAGTACTTC. The V gene is TRBV6-5, the J gene TRBJ2-5, with 11 bases lining up with TRBD1. Trimming at V came to 4 bases and at J to 9 bases, leaving 13 bases not matched to a gene. The CDR3 covers 16 residues. CDR1 is MNHEY and CDR2 is SVGAGI in the germline V gene.

The genes are TRBV9 and TRBJ2-5; D gene uncertain. Trimming cost V 4 bases and J 4 bases, with 14 bases left between them. CDR3 length equals 14 residues. The germline V gene encodes CDR1 SGDLS and CDR2 YYNGEE. Here the CDR3 reads CASSSQESRETQYF. In DNA, the CDR3 is TGTGCCAGCAGCTCGCAGGAAAGCCGAGAGACCCAGTACTTC.

The genes are TRBV7-9 and TRBJ2-6; D gene ambiguous. This CDR3 is 17 amino acids long. From germline, CDR1 is SEHNR and CDR2 FQNEAQ (reference sequence). V was cut by 5 bases and J by 0 bases, with 14 bases left in between. The CDR3 is CASSPMDGLSGANVLTF. The CDR3 nucleotides read TGTGCCAGCAGCCCGATGGACGGGCTCTCTGGGGCCAACGTCCTGACTTTC.

The chain couples TRBV5-1 to TRBJ2-1, with 11 bases aligning to TRBD2. The length of the CDR3 is 21 residues. CDR1 and CDR2 (germline): SGHRS, YFSETQ. V lost 3 bases, J lost 3 bases, and 20 bases stayed unmatched. The CDR3 DNA reads TGCGCCAGCAGCTCGACACACAGGGGATCGGTAACTAGCGGGAGCTACAATGAGCAGTTCTTC. This translates into CASSSTHRGSVTSGSYNEQFF.

The J gene is TRBJ1-1, the V gene TRBV7-6, with TRBD1 as a possible D gene (5 bases). The CDR3 consists of 13 residues. The germline CDR1 and CDR2 sequences are SGHVS and FNYEAQ. The ends were cut back, 4 bases at V and 4 bases at J, with 10 bases in the middle. CDR3 nucleotide sequence: TGTGCCAGCAGCTCCAGGGTAAGCACTGAAGCTTTCTTT. Its translation is CASSSRVSTEAFF.

This chain joins TRBV5-1 and TRBJ2-7; D is possibly TRBD2 (6 bases). The germline V gene encodes CDR1 SGHRS and CDR2 YFSETQ. The CDR3 spans 17 residues. V was trimmed by 0 bases and J by 1 base, leaving 17 bases between them. CDR3 sequence: CASSLAGVGRDSYEQYF. CDR3 nucleotides: TGCGCCAGCAGCTTGGCGGGGGTAGGGCGGGATTCCTACGAGCAGTACTTC.

CDR3 nucleotide sequence: TGTGCCAGCAGCATCTCGGGACTAGCGGTCTACAATGAGCAGTTCTTC. Its translation is CASSISGLAVYNEQFF. The rearrangement links TRBV9 to TRBJ2-1, with 11 bases matching TRBD2. The junction had 6 bases not matched to a gene; V was cut back by 4 bases and J by 3 bases. The germline gives CDR1 SGDLS, CDR2 YYNGEE. The CDR3 contains 16 residues.

V is TRBV11-2 and J is TRBJ1-4; D may be TRBD1 (5 bases). The CDR3 is 16 residues long. Trimming took 5 bases from V and 0 from J, leaving 13 bases between them. The germline CDR1 and CDR2 sequences are SGHAT and FQNNGV. The CDR3 DNA is TGTGCCAGCAGCCCTCTGGGGGTTGCAACTAATGAAAAACTGTTTTTT. Its protein product is CASSPLGVATNEKLFF.

The chain carries TRBV30 and TRBJ2-1; D not certain. Germline CDR1 and CDR2: GTSNPN and SVGIG (reference sequence). V shed 5 bases and J shed 15 bases, with 17 bases lying between them. The CDR3 covers 11 residues. CDR3 protein: CAWLQERFSFF. The CDR3 region has the DNA TGTGCCTGGCTCCAGGAGAGGTTTTCGTTCTTC.

This chain connects TRBV7-2 to TRBJ1-1; D ambiguous. CDR3 length: 13 residues. Trimming cost V 7 bases and J 2 bases, with 11 bases left between them. Germline CDR1 reads SGHTA; CDR2 reads FQGNSA. DNA for the CDR3: TGTGCCAGCATGCTTAACCTTAACACTGAAGCTTTCTTT. This codes for CASMLNLNTEAFF. The full variable domain, in which reference TRBV7-2 and TRBJ1-1 provide the parts outside the CDR3, is GAGVSQSPSNKVTEKGKDVELRCDPISGHTALYWYRQSLGQGLEFLIYFQGNSAPDKSGLPSDRFSAERTGGSVSTLTIQRTQQEDSAVYLCASMLNLNTEAFFGQGTRLTVV.